Shown below are 2 T cell receptor beta chains from a single sample sequenced in a study of blood T cells in healthy people across ages. It was with a sample-barcoded 5' primer and a J-beta primer mix that a second PCR of roughly 6 to 11 cycles was run. TCRdb processed the 5' RACE reads anew with MiXCR; each CDR3 protein has one entry. The sample comprises about 1.4 million distinct CDR3 sequences, approximately 59% of which are singletons, and over 5.5% rests with the top ten. The sample was blood. The receptors come from a man aged 18 to 35 in good health.

V usage is TRBV20-1 and J usage is TRBJ1-2; D remains unclear. Trimming stripped 0 bases from V and 4 bases from J, with 9 bases between. CDR1 and CDR2 from the germline V gene are DFQATT and SNEGSKA (reference sequence). The CDR3 spans 13 residues. The CDR3 loop reads CSARDSGSYGYTF. The CDR3 nucleotides are TGCAGTGCTAGAGATTCGGGAAGCTATGGCTACACCTTC.

The chain couples TRBV12-3 or TRBV12-4 to TRBJ2-4; D is possibly TRBD1 or TRBD2 (5 bases each). Trimming shortened V by 3 bases and J by 2 bases, and 17 bases separated the two germline ends. This CDR3 is built from 17 residues. Here the CDR3 reads CASSFYEWKGPKNIQYF. CDR3 coding DNA: TGTGCCAGCAGTTTTTATGAATGGAAGGGACCCAAAAACATTCAGTACTTC.